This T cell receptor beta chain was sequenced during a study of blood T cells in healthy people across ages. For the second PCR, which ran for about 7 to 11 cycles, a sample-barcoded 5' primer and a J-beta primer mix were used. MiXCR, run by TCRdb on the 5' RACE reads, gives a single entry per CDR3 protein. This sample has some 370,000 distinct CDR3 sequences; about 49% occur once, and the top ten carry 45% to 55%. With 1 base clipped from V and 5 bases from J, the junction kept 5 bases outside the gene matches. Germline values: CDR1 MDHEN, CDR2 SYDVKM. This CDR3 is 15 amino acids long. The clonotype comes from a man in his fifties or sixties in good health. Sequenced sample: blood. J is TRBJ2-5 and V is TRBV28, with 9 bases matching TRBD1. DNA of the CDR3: TGTGCCAGCAGTTTATCGGGGACAGGGACGGAGACCCAGTACTTC. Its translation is CASSLSGTGTETQYF.